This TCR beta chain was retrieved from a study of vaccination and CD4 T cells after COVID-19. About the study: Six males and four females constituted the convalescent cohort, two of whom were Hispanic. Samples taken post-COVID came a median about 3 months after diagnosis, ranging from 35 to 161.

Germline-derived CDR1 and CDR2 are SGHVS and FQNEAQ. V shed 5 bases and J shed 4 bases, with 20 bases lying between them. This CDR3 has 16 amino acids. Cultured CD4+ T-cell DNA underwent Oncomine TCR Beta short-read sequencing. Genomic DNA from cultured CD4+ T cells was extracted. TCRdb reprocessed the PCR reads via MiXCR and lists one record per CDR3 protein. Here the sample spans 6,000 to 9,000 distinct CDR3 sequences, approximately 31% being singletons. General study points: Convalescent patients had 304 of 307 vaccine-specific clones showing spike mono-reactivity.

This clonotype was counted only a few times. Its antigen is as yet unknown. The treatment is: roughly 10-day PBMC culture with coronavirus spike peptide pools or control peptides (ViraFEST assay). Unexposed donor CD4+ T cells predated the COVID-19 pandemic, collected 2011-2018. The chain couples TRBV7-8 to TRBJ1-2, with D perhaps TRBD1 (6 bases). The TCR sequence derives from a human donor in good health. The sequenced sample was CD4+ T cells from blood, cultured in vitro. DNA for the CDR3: TGTGCCAGCAGCCTCACATTCTCAGGGGACCCCTATGGCTACACCTTC. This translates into CASSLTFSGDPYGYTF.